These 12 T cell receptor beta chains share one sample of origin, sequenced in a study of monozygotic twins with cystic fibrosis. The method was immunoSEQ multiplex PCR; TCRdb's version includes in-frame clones alone and lacks a portion of them. Of under 20,000 clones in the sample, 75% to 95% are singletons; the top ten hold roughly 1.5%. The sequenced sample consisted of blood. The receptor set was obtained from a girl under 10 years old with cystic fibrosis.

The chain combines TRBV19 with TRBJ2-2, with D hard to call. The CDR3 length is 13 residues. The germline gives CDR1 LNHDA, CDR2 SQIVND (reference sequence). V lost 7 bases, J lost 1 base, and 7 bases lay in between. Here the CDR3 reads CASNGQNTGELFF. For the CDR3, the DNA is TGTGCCAGTAATGGGCAGAACACCGGGGAGCTGTTTTTT.

The V call is TRBV30, the J call TRBJ2-1, with a tentative D call TRBD2 (7 bases). V was cut by 0 bases and J by 6 bases, with 18 bases left in between. The CDR3 covers 16 residues. Germline values: CDR1 GTSNPN, CDR2 SVGIG (reference sequence). The CDR3 bases are TGTGCCTGGAGTGTAATGGACGGGGGGCAACCCAATGAGCAGTTCTTC. It encodes CAWSVMDGGQPNEQFF. Drawing the rest from reference TRBV30 and TRBJ2-1, the complete variable domain is SQTIHQWPATLVQPVGSPLSLECTVEGTSNPNLYWYRQAAGRGLQLLFYSVGIGQISSEVPQNLSASRPQDRQFILSSKKLLLSDSGFYLCAWSVMDGGQPNEQFFGPGTRLTVL.

The V call is TRBV5-1, the J call TRBJ1-1; D is possibly TRBD1 (5 bases). CDR1 SGHRS and CDR2 YFSETQ come from the germline V gene. This CDR3 comprises 15 residues. Trimming shortened V by 2 bases and J by 5 bases, and 16 bases separated the two germline ends. In DNA form, the CDR3 reads TGCGCCAGCAGCTTCGGACCTCAGGGTGGAACTGAAGCTTTCTTT. Its protein product is CASSFGPQGGTEAFF.

The rearrangement links TRBV19 to TRBJ1-5, with 8 bases fitting TRBD1. In germline, CDR1 is LNHDA, CDR2 SQIVND (reference sequence). The length of the CDR3 is 16 residues. V was clipped by 6 bases and J by 5 bases; unmatched bases: 12. CDR3 in amino acids: CASSPNRGLGDQPQHF. As DNA, the CDR3 is TGTGCCAGTAGCCCAAACAGGGGGTTAGGGGATCAGCCCCAGCATTTT.

The CDR3 coding sequence is TGTGCCAGCTCACCACCGTGGACATCAAATTACAATGAGCAGTTCTTC. Protein sequence: CASSPPWTSNYNEQFF. The chain is built from TRBV18 and TRBJ2-1; TRBD1 is a possible D gene (5 bases). V was shortened by 0 bases and J by 4 bases, with 13 bases between the two germline ends. Germline V gives CDR1 KGHSH, CDR2 LQKENI. The CDR3 is 16 amino acids.

The CDR3: CASSYGTGHYNEQFF. In nucleotides, the CDR3 is TGTGCCAGCAGTTACGGGACAGGGCACTACAATGAGCAGTTCTTC. The V gene is TRBV6-5, the J gene TRBJ2-1, with 9 positions matching TRBD1. Looked up from germline, CDR1 is MNHEY and CDR2 is SVGAGI. Trimming took 2 bases from V and 3 from J; bases not matched to a gene: 2. This CDR3 contains 15 residues.

The chain carries TRBV2 and TRBJ2-5; the D gene is possibly TRBD1 (6 bases). Trimming took 6 bases from V and 1 from J, leaving 15 bases between them. The CDR3 has 15 residues. Germline CDR1 is SNHLY and CDR2 is FYNNEI. The CDR3 loop reads CASRKTGRSQETQYF. The CDR3 nucleotides are TGTGCCAGCAGGAAGACAGGACGATCCCAAGAGACCCAGTACTTC. Full variable domain (rest looked up from reference TRBV2 and TRBJ2-5): EPEVTQTPSHQVTQMGQEVILRCVPISNHLYFYWYRQILGQKVEFLVSFYNNEISEKSEIFDDQFSVERPDGSNFTLKIRSTKLEDSAMYFCASRKTGRSQETQYFGPGTRLLVL.

This rearrangement joins TRBV6-5 to TRBJ2-1, with TRBD1 as a possible D gene (6 bases). V lost 5 bases to trimming and J lost 8 bases, with 16 bases between them. The CDR3 loop spans 14 amino acids. Germline V gene lookup returns CDR1 MNHEY and CDR2 SVGAGI. The CDR3 reads CASSRATGLDEQFF. Here the CDR3 DNA reads TGTGCCAGCAGTAGGGCGACAGGTCTGGATGAGCAGTTCTTC.

The chain joins TRBV7-2 to TRBJ1-1, with a weak D call TRBD1 (5 bases). V lost 5 bases to trimming and J lost 1 base, with 11 bases between them. CDR3 length equals 14 residues. Germline V gene lookup returns CDR1 SGHTA and CDR2 FQGNSA. DNA for the CDR3: TGTGCCAGCAGCGCCAGGGCGGGGAACACTGAAGCTTTCTTT. Translated, it gives CASSARAGNTEAFF.

The rearrangement uses TRBV25-1 and TRBJ2-2, with 10 bases that match TRBD1. This CDR3 is 16 amino acids long. The V segment lost 5 bases and the J segment 5 bases; nucleotides outside the gene matches: 8. In germline, CDR1 is MGHDK, CDR2 SYGVNS. CDR3 residues: CASSTPGQGRTGELFF. CDR3 DNA sequence: TGTGCCAGCAGTACACCGGGACAGGGGAGGACCGGGGAGCTGTTTTTT.

The chain employs TRBV18 and TRBJ2-7; D is undetermined. The V and J ends lost 3 bases and 2 bases respectively, with 8 bases between them. CDR1 is KGHSH, CDR2 LQKENI, per germline. This CDR3 comprises 13 residues. The CDR3: CASSPAGTYEQYF. In nucleotides, the CDR3 is TGTGCCAGCTCACCTGCCGGAACCTACGAGCAGTACTTC.

The chain joins TRBV5-6 to TRBJ2-3; 7 nucleotides agree with TRBD2. Germline trimming cut 2 bases from V and 9 bases from J; bases unmatched to any gene: 12. Germline V lookup: CDR1 SGHDT, CDR2 YYEEEE. The CDR3 consists of 15 residues. In DNA form, the CDR3 reads TGTGCCAGCAGCTTTGAGGGGACTACTGCTGGGACGCAGTATTTT. This sequence encodes CASSFEGTTAGTQYF.